This entry lists 28 T cell receptor beta chains sequenced from one sample in a study of Graves' ophthalmopathy and Graves' hyperthyroidism. For repertoire sequencing, the TCR beta CDR3 regions were amplified from RNA transcripts. HTBI primers were employed in first-round RT-PCR, then a second-round multiplex PCR followed. MiXCR was run by TCRdb on the multiplex PCR reads, yielding one entry per CDR3 protein. The table includes some 25,000 distinct CDR3 sequences, 45% to 60% detected once. The sample comprised peripheral blood. Receptors were obtained from an adult woman with stable Graves' hyperthyroidism.

This sequence joins TRBV5-6 and TRBJ2-7; 7 bases agree with TRBD1. The V gene's germline CDR1 is SGHDT and CDR2 YYEEEE. The CDR3 has 15 amino acids. Unmatched junction bases numbered 9, after V lost 4 bases and J lost 2 bases. In DNA, the CDR3 is TGTGCCAGCAGCCGAAGACAGGGCAGGGCCTACGAGCAGTACTTC. This codes for CASSRRQGRAYEQYF.

The rearrangement uses TRBV10-3 and TRBJ1-5; no clear D gene. From germline, CDR1 is ENHRY and CDR2 SYGVKD. V lost 4 bases and J 11 bases, leaving 15 bases between the germline ends. The CDR3 has 13 amino acids. CDR3 bases: TGTGCCATCAGTGGGGTCGACCAAGAGACCCAGCATTTT. Protein: CAISGVDQETQHF.

Many counts were recorded for this clonotype. The DNA of the CDR3 is TGCAGCGTTGAAGGCGACAGGGGGCGGGAGACCCAGTACTTC. It codes for CSVEGDRGRETQYF. The chain joins TRBV29-1 to TRBJ2-5; TRBD1 matches at 10 bases. Germline trimming cut 1 base from V and 5 bases from J; bases unmatched to any gene: 4. The CDR3 is made up of 14 amino acids. Looked up from germline, CDR1 is SQVTM and CDR2 is ANQGSEA. The full variable domain, in which reference TRBV29-1 and TRBJ2-5 provide the parts outside the CDR3, is SAVISQKPSRDICQRGTSLTIQCQVDSQVTMMFWYRQQPGQSLTLIATANQGSEATYESGFVIDKFPISRPNLTFSTLTVSNMSPEDSSIYLCSVEGDRGRETQYFGPGTRLLVL.

By its share, this clonotype is medium-sized. V is TRBV7-2 and J is TRBJ1-2; no clear D gene. This CDR3 region has 12 residues. Trimming shortened V by 1 base and J by 5 bases, and 5 bases separated the two germline ends. CDR1 is SGHTA and CDR2 is FQGNSA in the germline V gene. The CDR3 DNA reads as TGTGCCAGCAGCTTAGTATCTTATGGCTACACCTTC. Translation gives CASSLVSYGYTF. Combining the CDR3 with reference TRBV7-2 and TRBJ1-2 gives the whole variable domain GAGVSQSPSNKVTEKGKDVELRCDPISGHTALYWYRQSLGQGLEFLIYFQGNSAPDKSGLPSDRFSAERTGGSVSTLTIQRTQQEDSAVYLCASSLVSYGYTFGSGTRLTVV.

This clonotype has ten or more counts. The chain couples TRBV15 to TRBJ2-7, with D possibly matching TRBD2 (5 bases). V was trimmed by 2 bases and J by 5 bases, leaving 7 bases between them. The germline gives CDR1 LNHNV, CDR2 YYDKDF (reference sequence). The CDR3 extends over 12 amino acids. The CDR3 DNA sequence: TGTGCCACCAGCAGACAGGAGGACGAGCAGTACTTC. It is translated as CATSRQEDEQYF.

This clonotype showed up just once. The chain joins TRBV7-9 to TRBJ2-1; 15 bases align to TRBD2. The CDR3 consists of 15 residues. V trimming: 4 bases; J trimming: 12 bases; junction bases outside the gene matches: 7. Germline V lookup: CDR1 SEHNR, CDR2 FQNEAQ (reference sequence). CDR3 in DNA: TGTGCCAGCAGCTCGGGACTAGCGGGAGGCCAGGGGCAGTTCTTC. This gives the protein CASSSGLAGGQGQFF.

There are many counts of this clonotype. The CDR3 loop reads CASSYSPTNGEKLFF. CDR3 bases: TGTGCCAGCAGTTACTCCCCGACAAATGGGGAAAAACTGTTTTTT. The chain couples TRBV6-5 to TRBJ1-4, with D unclear. The length of the CDR3 is 15 residues. Trimming took 0 bases from V and 8 from J, leaving 13 bases between them. The germline CDR1 and CDR2 sequences are MNHEY and SVGAGI.

Many counts were recorded for this clonotype. The V gene is TRBV5-1, the J gene TRBJ2-2; D perhaps matches TRBD2 (5 bases). Germline CDR1 SGHRS, CDR2 YFSETQ. Trimming stripped 0 bases from V and 2 bases from J, with 14 bases between. CDR3 length: 17 amino acids. CDR3 in DNA: TGCGCCAGCAGCTTGGAGGGAGAGGCCCGAAACACCGGGGAGCTGTTTTTT. Translated: CASSLEGEARNTGELFF.

About this clonotype itself: This CDR3 fails to terminate in the conserved phenylalanine or tryptophan, so it likely reflects a read error. The V and J genes are TRBV28 and TRBJ1-6, with 10 bases fitting TRBD1. V trimming: 5 bases; J trimming: 2 bases; junction bases outside the gene matches: 12. There are 19 residues in the CDR3. Germline CDR1 is MDHEN and CDR2 is SYDVKM. The CDR3 nucleotides read TGTGCCAGCAGTCACCGACAGGGGGCAATCGTAGCCTATAATTCACCCCTCCACCTT. Translating it yields CASSHRQGAIVAYNSPLHL.

A remark on this clonotype: The conserved phenylalanine or tryptophan normally closing the CDR3 is absent here, so this likely arose from a read error. As DNA, the CDR3 is TGTGCCAGCAGCCCTGAGGGCACCCTGAACACTGAAGCTTTCCTT. Protein sequence: CASSPEGTLNTEAFL. The V gene is TRBV9, the J gene TRBJ1-1; D call uncertain. V lost 4 bases to trimming and J lost 0 bases, with 13 bases between them. The germline CDR1 and CDR2 sequences are SGDLS and YYNGEE. The CDR3 runs 15 residues.

J is TRBJ2-7 and V is TRBV6-5, with unresolved D. The V and J ends lost 6 bases and 6 bases respectively, with 21 bases between them. The CDR3 covers 15 residues. The germline CDR1 and CDR2 sequences are MNHEY and SVGAGI. The CDR3, as DNA: TGTGCCAGCAGGACTTTGGGCAAAGCAAGTTCCGAGCAGTACTTC. The encoded protein is CASRTLGKASSEQYF.

By sample fraction, this clonotype is medium-sized. The chain has TRBV7-8 and TRBJ2-7, with TRBD2 matching 9 bases. From germline, CDR1 is SGHVS and CDR2 FQNEAQ. The CDR3 sequence is 15 residues long. With 4 bases clipped from V and 7 bases from J, the junction kept 11 bases outside the gene matches. The CDR3 reads CASSWGPSGVFEQYF. The CDR3, as DNA: TGTGCCAGCAGCTGGGGGCCTAGCGGGGTGTTTGAGCAGTACTTC. Variable domain in full (rest from reference TRBV7-8 and TRBJ2-7): GAGVSQSPRYKVAKRGQDVALRCDPISGHVSLFWYQQALGQGPEFLTYFQNEAQLDKSGLPSDRFFAERPEGSVSTLKIQRTQQEDSAVYLCASSWGPSGVFEQYFGPGTRLTVT.

The chain joins TRBV20-1 to TRBJ2-1, with TRBD2 matching 8 bases. V gave up 3 bases and J gave up 6 bases; unmatched junction bases: 10. Germline V gene lookup returns CDR1 DFQATT and CDR2 SNEGSKA (reference sequence). The CDR3 contains 15 residues. Here the CDR3 reads CSASRSGSTSNEQFF. For the CDR3, the DNA is TGCAGTGCTAGCCGCAGCGGGAGTACCTCCAATGAGCAGTTCTTC.

Concerning this clonotype itself: This likely comes from a read error, as the CDR3 has no conserved phenylalanine or tryptophan at its end. The chain combines TRBV6-5 with TRBJ1-6; 7 nucleotides agree with TRBD1. The V gene's germline CDR1 is MNHEY and CDR2 SVGAGI. CDR3 size: 14 residues. After removal of 5 bases from V and 9 bases from J, the junction contained 7 bases not matched to a gene. In DNA, the CDR3 is TGTGCCAGCAGTGATGTAAAGGGGGCTTCACCCCTCCACCTT. Encoded protein: CASSDVKGASPLHL.

Within the sample, this clonotype is medium-sized. This rearrangement joins TRBV2 to TRBJ1-5, with a tentative D call TRBD1 (5 bases). CDR1 is SNHLY, CDR2 FYNNEI, per germline. The CDR3 has 13 amino acids. With 7 bases removed from V and 5 bases from J, the gap between germline ends came to 12 bases. The CDR3 bases are TGTGCCAGCAAGTGGACATCCTATCAGCCCCAGCATTTT. This encodes CASKWTSYQPQHF.

The chain carries TRBV9 and TRBJ2-6; D is possibly TRBD2 (6 bases). Germline CDR1 and CDR2: SGDLS and YYNGEE. The germline V and J ends were trimmed by 4 bases and 2 bases, with 13 bases remaining between them. This CDR3 is built from 16 residues. The DNA for the CDR3 is TGTGCCAGCAGCCAGATAGGAGGGACTGGGGCCAACGTCCTGACTTTC. Its protein product is CASSQIGGTGANVLTF. The entire variable domain, with the rest obtained from reference TRBV9 and TRBJ2-6, is as follows: DSGVTQTPKHLITATGQRVTLRCSPRSGDLSVYWYQQSLDQGLQFLIQYYNGEERAKGNILERFSAQQFPDLHSELNLSSLELGDSALYFCASSQIGGTGANVLTFGAGSRLTVL.

This clonotype was detected ten times or more. The chain links TRBV6-5 to TRBJ1-2; D is uncertain. V gave up 0 bases and J gave up 2 bases, with 10 bases separating them. Germline CDR1 reads MNHEY; CDR2 reads SVGAGI. The CDR3 is 15 amino acids. CDR3: CASSYSADSNYGYTF. CDR3 sequence (DNA): TGTGCCAGCAGTTACTCCGCGGACTCAAACTATGGCTACACCTTC.

This clonotype appeared a single time. The V and J genes are TRBV7-2 and TRBJ1-2; no clear D gene. This CDR3 spans 13 amino acids. Germline V gives CDR1 SGHTA, CDR2 FQGNSA. V gave up 4 bases and J gave up 6 bases, with 12 bases separating them. CDR3 coding DNA: TGTACCAGCAGCTCAGTCGGAAATAATGGCTACACCTTC. Its protein is CTSSSVGNNGYTF. The full variable domain, completed using reference TRBV7-2 and TRBJ1-2, is GAGVSQSPSNKVTEKGKDVELRCDPISGHTALYWYRQSLGQGLEFLIYFQGNSAPDKSGLPSDRFSAERTGGSVSTLTIQRTQQEDSAVYLCTSSSVGNNGYTFGSGTRLTVV.

The genes are TRBV20-1 and TRBJ2-6; D is possibly TRBD1 (6 bases). CDR1 DFQATT and CDR2 SNEGSKA come from the germline V gene (reference sequence). Trimming took off 3 bases at V and 1 base at J, with 13 bases between the two ends. The CDR3 covers 16 residues. The CDR3 nucleotides read TGCAGTGCTAGGCATCCTAGGGGGTCTGGGGCCAACGTCCTGACTTTC. Protein: CSARHPRGSGANVLTF.

This clonotype was picked up many times. A read error may explain this, as a much larger clone is one base away. The chain is built from TRBV6-1 and TRBJ2-1; 9 bases are a match to TRBD2. The CDR3 consists of 15 residues. CDR1 MNHNS and CDR2 SASEGT come from the germline V gene. The CDR3 nucleotides are TGTACCAGCAGTGAAGGTGGACTAGCGATCGATGAGCAGTTCTTC. It yields the protein CTSSEGGLAIDEQFF.

This clonotype was recorded at least ten times. This chain joins TRBV20-1 and TRBJ2-1; maybe TRBD1 (5 bases). V lost 4 bases, J lost 8 bases, and 21 bases lay in between. This CDR3 is 15 amino acids long. Germline values: CDR1 DFQATT, CDR2 SNEGSKA (reference sequence). CDR3 DNA sequence: TGCAGTGCTACTGGATTCTCGGCAGGGTCGTATGAGCAGTTCTTC. Residues: CSATGFSAGSYEQFF.

This clonotype came up many times. CDR3 region: CASSESQGSGYTF. CDR3 coding DNA: TGCGCCAGCAGCGAGAGTCAGGGTAGTGGCTACACCTTC. J is TRBJ1-2 and V is TRBV5-1; D is perhaps TRBD1 (5 bases). V was pared by 4 bases and J by 7 bases, with 14 bases between. Germline V gene lookup returns CDR1 SGHRS and CDR2 YFSETQ. The CDR3 contains 13 residues.

This clonotype was seen many times. The J gene is TRBJ1-1, the V gene TRBV30, with 7 positions matching TRBD1. Germline V lookup: CDR1 GTSNPN, CDR2 SVGIG (reference sequence). The CDR3 is made up of 13 amino acids. The ends lost 3 bases at V and 5 bases at J; junction bases unmatched: 6. The CDR3 coding sequence is TGTGCCTGGAGCCCAGGGGGAGAAACTGAAGCTTTCTTT. The encoded protein is CAWSPGGETEAFF.

This clonotype is classed as medium-sized. The J gene is TRBJ1-6, the V gene TRBV9; 8 bases line up with TRBD1. CDR3 length equals 15 residues. Trimming cost V 0 bases and J 7 bases; bases outside gene matches: 3. From germline, CDR1 is SGDLS and CDR2 YYNGEE. CDR3 DNA sequence: TGTGCCAGCAGCGTAGATGGGACAGGAAATTCACCCCTCCACTTT. It yields the protein CASSVDGTGNSPLHF.

The chain combines TRBV19 with TRBJ2-1, with TRBD1 matching 7 bases. Germline V gene data show CDR1 as LNHDA and CDR2 as SQIVND (reference sequence). This CDR3 contains 14 residues. The ends lost 5 bases at V and 8 bases at J; junction bases unmatched: 9. The CDR3 reads CASSFGQEAHEQFF. The DNA for the CDR3 is TGTGCCAGTAGTTTTGGACAGGAAGCGCATGAGCAGTTCTTC. Combining the CDR3 with reference TRBV19 and TRBJ2-1 gives the whole variable domain DGGITQSPKYLFRKEGQNVTLSCEQNLNHDAMYWYRQDPGQGLRLIYYSQIVNDFQKGDIAEGYSVSREKKESFPLTVTSAQKNPTAFYLCASSFGQEAHEQFFGPGTRLTVL.

V is TRBV14 and J is TRBJ2-3; no clear D. The CDR3 has 14 residues. The germline CDR1 and CDR2 sequences are SGHDN and FVKESK. Trimming took 1 base from V and 7 from J, leaving 12 bases between them. The CDR3 loop reads CASSQAGSGYTQYF. The CDR3 coding sequence is TGTGCCAGCAGCCAAGCAGGATCCGGTTATACGCAGTATTTT.

The chain combines TRBV7-8 with TRBJ1-4; D uncertain. Trimming took off 5 bases at V and 5 bases at J, with 12 bases between the two ends. This CDR3 region has 14 residues. Germline values: CDR1 SGHVS, CDR2 FQNEAQ. In nucleotides, the CDR3 is TGTGCCAGCAGCCAATACACAGCGAATGAAAAACTGTTTTTT. Translation gives CASSQYTANEKLFF.

Judged by abundance, this clonotype is medium-sized. The chain employs TRBV7-8 and TRBJ1-4; 8 nucleotides align to TRBD1. The V segment lost 5 bases and the J segment 9 bases; nucleotides outside the gene matches: 8. CDR1 SGHVS and CDR2 FQNEAQ come from the germline V gene. The CDR3 is 14 amino acids. CDR3 DNA: TGTGCCAGCAGCGCCCGGGACAGGAGCAAAAAACTGTTTTTT. Its translation: CASSARDRSKKLFF.